Detailed here is one T cell receptor beta chain. The sample belongs to a study of blood T cell repertoires in COVID-19. Turning to the study itself: Acute and convalescent COVID-19 specimens originated in the United States, Italy and Spain. PBMCs, B-cell-depleted T cells, or T cells were the source of the cDNA or gDNA that made up the material.

From germline, CDR1 is MNHEY and CDR2 SVGAGI. V dropped 7 bases and J dropped 1; count of bases not matched to a gene: 3. The CDR3 runs to 14 residues. In the source study's methods: Reference gene primers were amplified, and this amplification served to estimate nucleated cell counts. Repertoires were generated with immunoSEQ multiplex PCR, while TCRdb's copy carries only in-frame clones and drops some. For V, J and clone size, that table is used; D and trimming come from the DNA. Altogether some 200,000 clones are present, 75% to 85% being singletons, with the ten largest covering approximately 11%. During active infection, Seattle patients enrolled and were then monitored through disease.

V and J are TRBV6-5 and TRBJ1-4; the match to TRBD1 covers 7 bases. The receptor was derived from a woman aged 40 to 50 with COVID-19, enrolled during active disease. Input material: peripheral blood. The CDR3 region is CASTNRGTNEKLFF. For the CDR3, the DNA is TGTGCCAGCACTAACAGGGGAACTAATGAAAAACTGTTTTTT.